The clone carrying this T cell receptor beta chain was observed a few times. The antigen is not known. The data originate from a study of response to subunit inactivated influenza vaccine. The study's findings and limits: It was the authors' suggestion that each seasonal influenza vaccination recruits few new T cells.

The CDR3 has 16 amino acids. Trimming stripped 2 bases from V and 4 bases from J, with 14 bases between. TCRdb itself ran the RT-PCR reads through MiXCR, one entry per CDR3 protein. The table includes around 570,000 distinct CDR3 sequences, about 7.6% detected once. The rearrangement uses TRBV12-3 or TRBV12-4 and TRBJ2-2, with D perhaps matching TRBD1 or TRBD2 (7 bases each). This receptor was obtained from a man aged 50 to 75 who received an inactivated influenza vaccine. Sequencing used PBMCs from blood, obtained around 2 years after vaccination. This chain's CDR3 is CASSLRQGGITGELFF. The CDR3 region has the DNA TGTGCCAGCAGTTTACGACAGGGAGGGATCACCGGGGAGCTGTTTTTT.